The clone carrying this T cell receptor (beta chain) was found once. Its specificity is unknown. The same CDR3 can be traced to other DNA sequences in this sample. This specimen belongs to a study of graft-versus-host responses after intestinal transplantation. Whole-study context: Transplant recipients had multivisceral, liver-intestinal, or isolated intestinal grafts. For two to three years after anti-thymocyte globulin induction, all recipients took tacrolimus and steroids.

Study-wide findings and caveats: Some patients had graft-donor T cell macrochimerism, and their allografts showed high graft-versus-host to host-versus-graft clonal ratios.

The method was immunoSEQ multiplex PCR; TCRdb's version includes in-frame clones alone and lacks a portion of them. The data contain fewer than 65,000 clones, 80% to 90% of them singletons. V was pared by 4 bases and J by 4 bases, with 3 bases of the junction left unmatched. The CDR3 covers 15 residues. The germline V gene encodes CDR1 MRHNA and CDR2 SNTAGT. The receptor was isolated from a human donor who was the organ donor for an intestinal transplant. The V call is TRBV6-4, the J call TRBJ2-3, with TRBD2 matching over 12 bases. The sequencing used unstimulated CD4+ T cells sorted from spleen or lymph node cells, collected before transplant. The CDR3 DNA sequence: TGTGCCAGCAGTGGCCTAGCGGGAGGGGCAGATACGCAGTATTTT. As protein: CASSGLAGGADTQYF.